This TCR beta chain comes out of a study of cytotoxic CD8 clonotypes in ibrutinib-treated CLL (TCRdb year 2021). With regard to the full study: The cohort had about a dozen relapsed/refractory and around 15 treatment-naive patients; 17 to 18 were IGHV unmutated. Responses were partial in 24 patients and complete in 2; after median roughly 69 months follow-up, around 15 stayed in remission and roughly twelve progressed. Samples at response were collected after a median of roughly twelve months of treatment, with a range of roughly 6 to 36 months. On average, each sample had hundreds of thousands of productive templates and approximately 89,000 productive rearrangements. Longitudinal samples were available for about 30% of the roughly 86 trial participants. Cryopreserved peripheral blood mononuclear cells were collected before treatment, at response, and at either disease progression or sustained remission. Every sample from remission and from progressive disease was obtained while the patients were still on ibrutinib. Study-wide findings and limitations: Sampling times were not matched between sustained-remission and progressing patients, and lymph node repertoires were not studied. Public clonotypes were found to be uncommon and were observed to contract or remain stable during treatment; the increase in clonality was shown to reflect expansion of private clonotypes at ibrutinib response. Baseline clonality exceeded that of age-matched healthy donors and correlated strongly with circulating CD8+ T-cell counts. At ibrutinib response clonality went up, during sustained remission it held steady, and at progression it dropped back toward baseline.

The CDR1 and CDR2 encoded by the germline V gene are SGHVS and FNYEAQ. V drops 1 base and J drops 5 bases, leaving 6 bases in between. The CDR3 contains 13 residues, cysteine and phenylalanine counted. Only CDR3 DNA remains: 39 bases, in frame from the first base. The goal of deep resolution MiSeq sequencing was a depth between 1 in 1 million and 1 in 200,000 T cells, and coverage averaged 10x per clonotype. TCR beta libraries were generated with the immunoSEQ hsTCRB Kit. As for how the authors treated the data: Data were analyzed with ImmunoSEQ Data Assistant and ImmunoSEQ Analyzer, with V, D and J genes assigned per IMGT definitions. Clonality, which ranges from 0 to 1, was calculated by subtracting the normalized Shannon entropy of productive rearrangement frequencies from one. Only overrepresented clonotypes making up at least 0.05% of each patient's repertoire were included in the public clonotype analysis. Repertoires from more than ten age-matched healthy donors in immuneACCESS were used as clonality controls. Not all clones reach the TCRdb copy of this immuneACCESS table, which keeps in-frame sequences only. Checked studies attribute under half of the gap to unresolved V genes and leave the rest unexplained. V and J calls and clone size are those listed in that table; D and trimming were worked out from the DNA. The sample table records tens of thousands of clones; approximately 75% of these occur just once. Around two fifths of the sample goes to the ten largest clones.

The time point label here, explained by the study, means: eleven to twelve months on ibrutinib. For TCR beta library preparation, about 2 micrograms of genomic DNA were isolated from cryopreserved PBMCs. Longitudinal blood samples from CLL patients receiving ibrutinib monotherapy were subjected to high-throughput TCR beta sequencing. The patients were enrolled in a single-center, open-label phase 2 trial of ibrutinib monotherapy. This clone was detected only a few times. Its antigen specificity is not known. No much larger clone is present one base from it, and per-base qualities are unavailable. The chain links TRBV7-6 with TRBJ1-5; TRBD1 could be the D gene, as 5 bases match. Sequencing was performed on PBMCs, taken after 12 months of ibrutinib treatment. This receptor was taken from a human donor with chronic lymphocytic leukemia. The DNA reads TGTGCCAGCAGCTTAGTGGGGGATCAGCCCCAGCATTTT. This translates into CASSLVGDQPQHF. With the rest looked up from the reference TRBV7-6 and TRBJ1-5 genes rather than sequenced, the full variable domain is GAGVSQSPRYKVTKRGQDVALRCDPISGHVSLYWYRQALGQGPEFLTYFNYEAQQDKSGLPNDRFSAERPEGSISTLTIQRTEQRDSAMYRCASSLVGDQPQHFGDGTRLSIL.